The present T cell receptor beta chain was sequenced within a study of OX40 agonist ivuxolimab in advanced cancers. Study background: It was ivuxolimab, an agonistic anti-OX40 (CD134) antibody, that patients were treated with. General study results and limits: Partial responders at 0.1-3.0 mg/kg had among the lowest clonal expansion.

A word on this clone: Its antigen is unidentified.

Individuals having autoimmune disease history or systemic immunosuppression were not enrolled. Peripheral blood came from all dose cohorts at three timepoints. This table comes from immunoSEQ multiplex PCR, and its TCRdb copy is limited to in-frame clones, with some not included. The table shows over 50,000 clones, with about 86% occurring only once. This specimen consisted of CD4+ or CD8+ T cells sorted from blood, obtained in a trial of the OX40 agonist ivuxolimab. The TCR sequence derives from an adult with an advanced solid tumor such as melanoma, head and neck, liver or kidney cancer.

CDR3 sequence reads: CASSLGQSGELFF. CDR3 coding DNA: TGTGCCAGCTCACTTGGACAGTCAGGGGAGCTGTTTTTT. The genes are TRBV18 and TRBJ2-2, with a tentative D call TRBD1 (6 bases). V lost 4 bases, J lost 8 bases, and 11 bases lay in between. The germline CDR1 and CDR2 sequences are KGHSH and LQKENI. This CDR3 contains 13 residues. The whole variable domain, filled in from reference TRBV18 and TRBJ2-2, reads NAGVMQNPRHLVRRRGQEARLRCSPMKGHSHVYWYRQLPEEGLKFMVYLQKENIIDESGMPKERFSAEFPKEGPSILRIQQVVRGDSAAYFCASSLGQSGELFFGEGSRLTVL.